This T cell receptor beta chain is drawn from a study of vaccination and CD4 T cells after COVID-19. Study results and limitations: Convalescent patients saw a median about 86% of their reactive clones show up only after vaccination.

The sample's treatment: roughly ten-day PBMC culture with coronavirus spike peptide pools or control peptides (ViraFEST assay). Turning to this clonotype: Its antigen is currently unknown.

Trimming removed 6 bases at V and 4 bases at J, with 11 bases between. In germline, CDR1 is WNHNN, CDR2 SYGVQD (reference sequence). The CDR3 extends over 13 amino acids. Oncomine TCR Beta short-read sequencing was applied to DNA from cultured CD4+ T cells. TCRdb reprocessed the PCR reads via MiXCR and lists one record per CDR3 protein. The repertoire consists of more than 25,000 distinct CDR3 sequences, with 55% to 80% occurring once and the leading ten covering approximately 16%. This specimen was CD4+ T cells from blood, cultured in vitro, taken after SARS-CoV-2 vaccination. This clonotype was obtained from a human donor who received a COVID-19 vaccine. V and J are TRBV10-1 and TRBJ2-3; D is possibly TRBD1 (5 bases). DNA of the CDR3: TGCGCCAGCAGCCCCAGGGTAGCAGATACGCAGTATTTT. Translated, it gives CASSPRVADTQYF.